The 20 T cell receptor beta chains below all came from one sample that was sequenced in a study of shared clonotypes between healthy human individuals (dated by TCRdb to 2020 to 2021). The protocol used for the library was the immunoSEQ multiplex PCR assay. TCRdb obtained this table from immuneACCESS and retained in-frame rearrangements with V and J assigned. These tables miss some clones; where compared with another copy, unresolved V genes account for less than half of the shortfall, and the remainder is unexplained. This sample comprises a few million clones, 80% to 95% of them detected only once. The leading ten clones occupy 0.39% of the sample. The sample was naive CD4+ T cells from PBMCs. The cell subset or site label for this specimen denotes: CD45RA+ positively selected. These receptors all come from a young man in good health. Some clones in this sample may be carry-over from other donors' samples.

This rearrangement joins TRBV10-3 to TRBJ1-3; D remains ambiguous. Trimming removed 0 bases at V and 5 bases at J, with 11 bases between. This CDR3 spans 15 amino acids. The germline V gene encodes CDR1 ENHRY and CDR2 SYGVKD. In nucleotides, the CDR3 is TGTGCCATCAGTGAGTCGGGGTTTCCTCGAAACACCATATATTTT. Protein product: CAISESGFPRNTIYF.

A remark on this clone: Other DNA sequences of this sample code for an identical CDR3. V is TRBV18 and J is TRBJ2-7; D gene ambiguous. V was clipped by 4 bases and J by 4 bases, with 8 bases between them. The CDR3 runs to 12 residues. Germline lookup yields CDR1 KGHSH and CDR2 LQKENI. The CDR3 protein is CASSREAYEQYF. CDR3 bases: TGTGCCAGCTCACGGGAAGCGTACGAGCAGTACTTC.

This clone was recorded only once. CDR3 sequence reads: CASSLDGTKGETQYF. In nucleotides, the CDR3 is TGTGCCAGCAGCTTAGATGGGACAAAAGGAGAGACCCAGTACTTC. The chain uses TRBV11-3 and TRBJ2-5, with a possible D match to TRBD1 (6 bases). The CDR3 spans 15 residues. Germline CDR1 and CDR2: SGHNT and YENEEA. Deletions cut 0 bases from V and 4 bases from J, with 12 bases between.

About this clone: Other nucleotide sequences in the sample specify the same CDR3. The genes are TRBV7-2 and TRBJ2-7; 14 bases agree with TRBD2. Per germline, CDR1 SGHTA and CDR2 FQGNSA. Losses at the gene ends were 5 bases for V and 3 bases for J; bases not matched to a gene: 3. The CDR3 contains 15 residues. The CDR3 spells CASSLGTSGSYEQYF. The DNA of the CDR3 is TGTGCCAGCAGCCTCGGGACTAGCGGGAGCTACGAGCAGTACTTC. Using reference TRBV7-2 and TRBJ2-7 for the parts outside the CDR3, the full variable domain is GAGVSQSPSNKVTEKGKDVELRCDPISGHTALYWYRQSLGQGLEFLIYFQGNSAPDKSGLPSDRFSAERTGGSVSTLTIQRTQQEDSAVYLCASSLGTSGSYEQYFGPGTRLTVT.

The chain carries TRBV9 and TRBJ2-5, with 7 positions matching TRBD1. CDR1 and CDR2 from the germline V gene are SGDLS and YYNGEE. The CDR3 totals 16 residues. The trim removed 2 bases at V and 4 bases at J, leaving 11 bases unmatched. The CDR3 DNA reads TGTGCCAGCAGCGTCAGCGACAGGGTCCTAGTAGAGACCCAGTACTTC. Translated: CASSVSDRVLVETQYF.

This clone was picked up one time. The genes are TRBV6-1 and TRBJ2-6, with D unclear. The CDR3 is 17 residues long. CDR1 and CDR2 from the germline V gene are MNHNS and SASEGT. Trimming took off 3 bases at V and 0 bases at J, with 12 bases between the two ends. The CDR3 DNA sequence: TGTGCCAGCAGTGATGATAGGCGATTCTCTGGGGCCAACGTCCTGACTTTC. It yields the protein CASSDDRRFSGANVLTF.

The CDR3 region is CASTFQGRSPREAFF. The CDR3 DNA is TGTGCCAGCACCTTCCAGGGACGGAGTCCGCGTGAAGCTTTCTTT. The rearrangement uses TRBV11-1 and TRBJ1-1; possibly TRBD1 for D (5 bases). Looked up from germline, CDR1 is SGHAT and CDR2 is FQDESV (reference sequence). V gave up 7 bases and J gave up 7 bases, with 22 bases separating them. This CDR3 contains 15 residues. Based on the CDR3 plus reference TRBV11-1 and TRBJ1-1, the full variable domain is EAEVAQSPRYKITEKSQAVAFWCDPISGHATLYWYRQILGQGPELLVQFQDESVVDDSQLPKDRFSAERLKGVDSTLKIQPAELGDSAMYLCASTFQGRSPREAFFGQGTRLTVV.

V gene TRBV25-1 combines with J gene TRBJ2-2; D remains ambiguous. The CDR3 consists of 14 residues. The V gene's germline CDR1 is MGHDK and CDR2 SYGVNS. Trimming left V 4 bases short and J 3 bases short, with 9 bases between. The CDR3: CASSVPTYTGELFF. The CDR3 DNA follows: TGTGCCAGCAGTGTCCCAACGTACACCGGGGAGCTGTTTTTT.

This rearrangement joins TRBV2 to TRBJ1-5, with D unclear. V dropped 3 bases and J dropped 3 bases, with 15 bases sitting between them. The CDR3 totals 16 residues. Germline assignment: CDR1 SNHLY and CDR2 FYNNEI. This CDR3 reads CASSDFLWQANQPQHF. The CDR3 nucleotides read TGTGCCAGCAGTGATTTCCTTTGGCAGGCCAATCAGCCCCAGCATTTT.

The chain couples TRBV28 to TRBJ2-7; 8 bases align to TRBD2. Germline CDR1 and CDR2: MDHEN and SYDVKM. The junction had 4 bases not matched to a gene; V was cut back by 5 bases and J by 7 bases. The CDR3 sequence is 12 residues long. The CDR3: CASSGLAGEQYF. The CDR3 DNA sequence: TGTGCCAGCAGTGGACTAGCTGGGGAGCAGTACTTC. Full variable domain (missing parts from reference TRBV28 and TRBJ2-7): DVKVTQSSRYLVKRTGEKVFLECVQDMDHENMFWYRQDPGLGLRLIYFSYDVKMKEKGDIPEGYSVSREKKERFSLILESASTNQTSMYLCASSGLAGEQYFGPGTRLTVT.

The chain carries TRBV28 and TRBJ2-3; 9 nucleotides match TRBD2. V was clipped by 6 bases and J by 3 bases; unmatched bases: 10. The germline CDR1 and CDR2 sequences are MDHEN and SYDVKM. This CDR3 region has 16 residues. CDR3 sequence reads: CASRTPLAGDTDTQYF. CDR3 sequence (DNA): TGTGCCAGCAGGACACCATTAGCGGGAGATACAGATACGCAGTATTTT.

The chain has TRBV7-6 and TRBJ2-1; no definite D call. Trimming took off 5 bases at V and 3 bases at J, with 14 bases between the two ends. Germline V gene data show CDR1 as SGHVS and CDR2 as FNYEAQ. The CDR3 loop spans 15 amino acids. CDR3 sequence (DNA): TGTGCCAGCAGCGCCGGACGCGGTAACTACAATGAGCAGTTCTTC. Translated: CASSAGRGNYNEQFF.

The chain uses TRBV11-3 and TRBJ1-2; D not resolved. CDR3 length equals 17 residues. Germline CDR1 is SGHNT and CDR2 is YENEEA. Trimming left V 1 base short and J 8 bases short, with 23 bases between. CDR3 protein: CASSLVKECGLPKGYTF. The CDR3 bases are TGTGCCAGCAGCTTAGTGAAGGAATGTGGACTCCCAAAGGGCTACACCTTC.

This clone was counted a single time. This chain joins TRBV5-8 and TRBJ1-5; the D is unclear. The CDR3 has 15 amino acids. Germline V gene sequence: CDR1 SGHTS, CDR2 YDEGEE. Trimming took off 0 bases at V and 5 bases at J, with 12 bases between the two ends. CDR3 loop: CASSLVSGIDQPQHF. Written as DNA, the CDR3 is TGTGCCAGCAGCTTGGTCTCGGGGATAGATCAGCCCCAGCATTTT.

This chain joins TRBV28 and TRBJ1-2; D gene unclear. Germline V CDR1 and CDR2: MDHEN, SYDVKM. The CDR3 is made up of 13 amino acids. Trimming removed 5 bases from V and 8 bases from J, with 15 bases in between. The CDR3 DNA is TGTGCCAGCAGTCCACCGGGAGGACGAGGCTACACCTTC. Translated, it gives CASSPPGGRGYTF.

Written as DNA, the CDR3 is TGTGCCAGCAGCTACGACAGGGGATGGGACGAGCAGTACTTC. This codes for CASSYDRGWDEQYF. The chain joins TRBV7-9 to TRBJ2-7, with 8 bases that match TRBD1. J lost 5 bases, V lost 4 bases, and 7 bases had no gene match. The CDR3 consists of 14 residues. CDR1 and CDR2 (germline): SEHNR, FQNEAQ (reference sequence).

The chain combines TRBV5-6 with TRBJ2-7, with D perhaps matching TRBD1 (6 bases). In germline, CDR1 is SGHDT, CDR2 YYEEEE. The CDR3 consists of 17 residues. V was pared by 2 bases and J by 2 bases, with 20 bases between. The DNA for the CDR3 is TGTGCCAGCAGCTTAGGGCAAGGACAGCTCATAACCTACGAGCAGTACTTC. This codes for CASSLGQGQLITYEQYF.

The sample holds one count of this clone. The chain carries TRBV5-1 and TRBJ2-3; D gene ambiguous. In germline, CDR1 is SGHRS, CDR2 YFSETQ. The length of the CDR3 is 17 residues. Trimming took 2 bases from V and 3 from J, leaving 19 bases between them. The CDR3 region has the DNA TGCGCCAGCAGCTTTATTCGTGGTAGACGGCTAACAGATACGCAGTATTTT. Amino acids: CASSFIRGRRLTDTQYF.

This clone was seen just once. The V and J genes are TRBV2 and TRBJ2-2; 7 nucleotides match TRBD2. V was pared by 3 bases and J by 4 bases, with 2 bases of the junction left unmatched. CDR1 SNHLY and CDR2 FYNNEI come from the germline V gene. The length of the CDR3 is 14 residues. CDR3 protein: CASSERESTGELFF. The DNA of the CDR3 is TGTGCCAGCAGTGAGCGGGAGAGCACCGGGGAGCTGTTTTTT.

In nucleotides, the CDR3 is TGCGCCACCCGACTAGCGGGTCCTAGCACAGATACGCAGTATTTT. Residues: CATRLAGPSTDTQYF. V and J are TRBV5-1 and TRBJ2-3, with 10 bases identical to TRBD2. CDR1 SGHRS and CDR2 YFSETQ come from the germline V gene. The V gene end was trimmed by 9 bases and the J gene end by 0 bases; junction bases not matched to a gene: 7. This CDR3 comprises 15 residues.